This T cell receptor beta chain is drawn from a study of shared clonotypes between healthy human individuals. Overall study context: Per donor, three plates held CD4 naive cells, three held CD4 memory, two held CD8 naive and one held CD8 memory.

Libraries were prepared by immunoSEQ multiplex PCR; TCRdb keeps only in-frame clonotypes and omits some of them. The data hold 2 million to 3 million clones, with roughly 93% observed a single time. In the case of this clone: Antigen: not known.

This CDR3 has 18 amino acids. In germline, CDR1 is SGHVS, CDR2 FNYEAQ. J gave up 2 bases and V 5 bases, and 12 bases lay outside the gene matches. Findings and caveats of the study: Clonotypes that were shared across a few donors made up about 4.5% of naive CD4 clonotypes. Larger estimated richness was generally recorded for naive subsets relative to memory subsets.

This TCR was sampled from a man aged 18 to 30 in good health. Some clones in this sample may be carry-over from other donors' samples. This chain connects TRBV7-6 to TRBJ2-3, with TRBD2 matching over 11 bases. The sample comprised naive CD4+ T cells from PBMCs. Subset denoted: CD45RA+ positively selected. The CDR3 bases are TGTGCCAGCAGCCTAACTCCGGGACTAGCGGCCCTCACAGATACGCAGTATTTT. Residues: CASSLTPGLAALTDTQYF.